A selection of T cell receptor beta chains follows, all from one sample in a study of blood T cell repertoires in COVID-19. TCRdb's copy holds only in-frame clones and misses some; the assay was immunoSEQ multiplex PCR. This table has about 60,000 clones, 75% to 80% appearing once. Sequences were obtained from peripheral blood. Receptor source: a human donor in a cohort sampled during active COVID-19. The conserved cysteine and the conserved F or W are not part of the CDR3 here. Fields, in order: V gene, J gene, CDR3 protein.

v_gene: TRBV27; j_gene: TRBJ2-3; CDR3aa: ASSLDLAGSTDTQY
v_gene: TRBV9; j_gene: TRBJ2-1; CDR3aa: ASSVDALATANEQF
v_gene: TRBV11-1; j_gene: TRBJ2-2; CDR3aa: ASSSPGRNTGELF
v_gene: TRBV15; j_gene: TRBJ2-1; CDR3aa: ATSKGLSNEQF
v_gene: TRBV7-9; j_gene: TRBJ2-1; CDR3aa: ASIPRGELSNEQF
v_gene: TRBV7-3; j_gene: TRBJ2-1; CDR3aa: ASSLSSEEQF
v_gene: TRBV18; j_gene: TRBJ2-7; CDR3aa: ASSRNGGQGFEQY
v_gene: TRBV2; j_gene: TRBJ1-2; CDR3aa: ASRAGGSSGYT
v_gene: TRBV4-3; j_gene: TRBJ2-1; CDR3aa: ASSPQVARGDEQF
v_gene: TRBV7-2; j_gene: TRBJ2-3; CDR3aa: ASSPVGGGDTQY
v_gene: TRBV25-1; j_gene: TRBJ2-5; CDR3aa: ASSEYGGQETQY
v_gene: TRBV23-1; j_gene: TRBJ2-1; CDR3aa: ASNSSAYNEQF
v_gene: TRBV9; j_gene: TRBJ2-2; CDR3aa: ASSVVQTNTGELF
v_gene: TRBV18; j_gene: TRBJ1-5; CDR3aa: ASSLSSGTNNQPQH
v_gene: TRBV29-1; j_gene: TRBJ2-7; CDR3aa: SVKDRNEQY
v_gene: TRBV2; j_gene: TRBJ2-7; CDR3aa: ASRGGTSGSWY
v_gene: TRBV19; j_gene: TRBJ1-2; CDR3aa: ASSIQAGNYGYT
v_gene: TRBV7-2; j_gene: TRBJ1-2; CDR3aa: ASTPRTGGWYGYT
v_gene: TRBV27; j_gene: TRBJ2-4; CDR3aa: ASRDRGDLAKNIQY
v_gene: TRBV28; j_gene: TRBJ2-1; CDR3aa: ASSPLFGTYNEQF
v_gene: TRBV24-1; j_gene: TRBJ1-1; CDR3aa: ATSDSSGTGDGTEAF
v_gene: TRBV7-3; j_gene: TRBJ2-5; CDR3aa: ASSLSGTGEETQY
v_gene: TRBV30; j_gene: TRBJ1-4; CDR3aa: AWSVRDRAGKLF
v_gene: TRBV28; j_gene: TRBJ1-4; CDR3aa: ASSPGVGVWNEKLF
v_gene: TRBV19; j_gene: TRBJ2-1; CDR3aa: ATEPPLGEQF
v_gene: TRBV6-6; j_gene: TRBJ2-7; CDR3aa: ASSYPDRGHEQY
v_gene: TRBV7-8; j_gene: TRBJ1-1; CDR3aa: ASSDEMRQGAAF
v_gene: TRBV5-1; j_gene: TRBJ1-5; CDR3aa: ASSLGRGNQPQH
v_gene: TRBV19; j_gene: TRBJ2-1; CDR3aa: ASSIRTGLYNEQF
v_gene: TRBV29-1; j_gene: TRBJ1-1; CDR3aa: SVASHMNTEAF
v_gene: TRBV7-2; j_gene: TRBJ2-1; CDR3aa: ASSLLGQGVGEQF
v_gene: TRBV6-1; j_gene: TRBJ2-3; CDR3aa: ASSDSSGTVTNTQY
v_gene: TRBV5-1; j_gene: TRBJ1-4; CDR3aa: ASSEVPNEKLF
v_gene: TRBV28; j_gene: TRBJ2-3; CDR3aa: ASSSRHRGDSDTQY
v_gene: TRBV5-1; j_gene: TRBJ1-1; CDR3aa: ASSGGQGGAEAF
v_gene: TRBV28; j_gene: TRBJ2-1; CDR3aa: ASSSGAYNEQF
v_gene: TRBV4-2; j_gene: TRBJ1-2; CDR3aa: ASSHLAGTGDGYT